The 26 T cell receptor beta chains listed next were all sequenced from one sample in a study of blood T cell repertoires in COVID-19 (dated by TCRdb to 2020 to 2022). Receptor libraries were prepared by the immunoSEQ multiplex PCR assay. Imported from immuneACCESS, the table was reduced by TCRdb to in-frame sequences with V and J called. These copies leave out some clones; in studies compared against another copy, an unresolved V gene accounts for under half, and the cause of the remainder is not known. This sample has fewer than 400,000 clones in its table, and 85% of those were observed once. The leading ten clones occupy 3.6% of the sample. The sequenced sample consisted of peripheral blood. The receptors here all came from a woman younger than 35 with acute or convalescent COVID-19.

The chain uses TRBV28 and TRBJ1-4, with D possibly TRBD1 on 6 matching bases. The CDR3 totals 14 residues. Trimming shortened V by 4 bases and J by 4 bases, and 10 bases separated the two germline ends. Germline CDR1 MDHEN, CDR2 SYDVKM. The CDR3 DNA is TGTGCCAGCAGTTCTATACAGGGTAATGAAAAACTGTTTTTT. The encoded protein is CASSSIQGNEKLFF.

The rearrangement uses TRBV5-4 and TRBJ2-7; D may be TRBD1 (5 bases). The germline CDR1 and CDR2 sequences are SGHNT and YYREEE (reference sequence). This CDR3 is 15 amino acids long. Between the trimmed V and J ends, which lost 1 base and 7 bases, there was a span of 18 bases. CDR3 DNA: TGTGCCAGCAGCTTGCTTGGGGCGGACCCTCGAGAGCAGTACTTC. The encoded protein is CASSLLGADPREQYF.

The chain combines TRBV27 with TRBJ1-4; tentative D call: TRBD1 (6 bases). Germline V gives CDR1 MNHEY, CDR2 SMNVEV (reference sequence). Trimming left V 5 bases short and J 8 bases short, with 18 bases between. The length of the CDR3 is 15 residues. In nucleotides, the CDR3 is TGTGCCAGCAGTATCCACAGGGACGCCGGCGAAAAACTGTTTTTT. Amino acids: CASSIHRDAGEKLFF.

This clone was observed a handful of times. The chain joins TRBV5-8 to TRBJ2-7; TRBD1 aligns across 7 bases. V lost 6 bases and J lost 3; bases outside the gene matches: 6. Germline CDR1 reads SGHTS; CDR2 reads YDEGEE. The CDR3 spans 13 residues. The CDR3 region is CASTGTVSYEQYF. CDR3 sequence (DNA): TGTGCCAGCACTGGGACAGTTAGCTACGAGCAGTACTTC.

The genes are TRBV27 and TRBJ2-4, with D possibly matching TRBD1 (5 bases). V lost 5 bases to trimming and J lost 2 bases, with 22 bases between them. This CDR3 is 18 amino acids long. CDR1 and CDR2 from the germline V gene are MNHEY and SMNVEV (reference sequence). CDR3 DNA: TGTGCCAGCAGTCTGGGTCAGGGCGCTTTCAAAACCAAAAACATTCAGTACTTC. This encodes CASSLGQGAFKTKNIQYF.

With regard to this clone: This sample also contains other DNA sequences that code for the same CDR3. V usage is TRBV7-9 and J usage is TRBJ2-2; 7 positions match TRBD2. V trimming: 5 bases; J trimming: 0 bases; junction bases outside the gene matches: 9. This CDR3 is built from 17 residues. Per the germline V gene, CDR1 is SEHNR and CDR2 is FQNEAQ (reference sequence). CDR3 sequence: CASSPVTSDTNTGELFF. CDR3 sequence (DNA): TGTGCCAGCAGCCCTGTCACTAGCGACACGAACACCGGGGAGCTGTTTTTT.

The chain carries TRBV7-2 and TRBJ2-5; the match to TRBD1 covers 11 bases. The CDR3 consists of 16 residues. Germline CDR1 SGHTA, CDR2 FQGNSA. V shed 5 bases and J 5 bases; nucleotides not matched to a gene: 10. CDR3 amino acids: CASSPLRTGGWETQYF. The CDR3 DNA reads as TGTGCCAGCAGCCCCCTCCGGACAGGGGGCTGGGAGACCCAGTACTTC.

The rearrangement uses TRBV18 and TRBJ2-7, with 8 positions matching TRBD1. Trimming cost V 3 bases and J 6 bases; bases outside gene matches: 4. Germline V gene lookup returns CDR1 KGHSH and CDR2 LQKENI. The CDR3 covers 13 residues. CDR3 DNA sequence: TGTGCCAGCTCACCTACGACAGGGGCCGAGCAGTACTTC. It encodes CASSPTTGAEQYF.

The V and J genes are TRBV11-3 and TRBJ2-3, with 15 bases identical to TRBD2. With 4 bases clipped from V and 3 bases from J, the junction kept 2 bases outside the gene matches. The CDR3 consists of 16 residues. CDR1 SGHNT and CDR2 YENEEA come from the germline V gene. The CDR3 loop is CASSSGTSGRTDTQYF. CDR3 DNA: TGTGCCAGCAGCTCCGGGACTAGCGGGAGGACAGATACGCAGTATTTT.

DNA for the CDR3: TGCAGCGTTTTCGGTGAATTGGACACTGAAGCTTTCTTT. This encodes CSVFGELDTEAFF. This chain connects TRBV29-1 to TRBJ1-1, with D uncertain. The germline V gene has CDR1 SQVTM and CDR2 ANQGSEA. This CDR3 is 13 amino acids long. The V and J ends lost 5 bases and 3 bases respectively, with 13 bases between them.

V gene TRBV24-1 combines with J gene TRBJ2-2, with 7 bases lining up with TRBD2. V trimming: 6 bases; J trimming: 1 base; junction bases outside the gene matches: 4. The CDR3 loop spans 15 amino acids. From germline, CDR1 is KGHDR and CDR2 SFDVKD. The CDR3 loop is CATSRSGKNTGELFF. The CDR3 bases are TGTGCCACCAGTAGAAGCGGGAAGAACACCGGGGAGCTGTTTTTT.

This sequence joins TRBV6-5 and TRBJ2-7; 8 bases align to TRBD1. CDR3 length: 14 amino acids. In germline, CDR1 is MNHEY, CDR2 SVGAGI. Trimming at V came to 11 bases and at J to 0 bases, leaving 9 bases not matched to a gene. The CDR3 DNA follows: TGTGCCCTTCTGGGGGACAGGAGCTCCTACGAGCAGTACTTC. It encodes CALLGDRSSYEQYF.

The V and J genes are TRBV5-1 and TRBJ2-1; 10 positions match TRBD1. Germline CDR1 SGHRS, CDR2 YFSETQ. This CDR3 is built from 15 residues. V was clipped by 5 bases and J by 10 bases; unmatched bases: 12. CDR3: CASRAGQGITGEQFF. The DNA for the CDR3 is TGCGCCAGCAGGGCGGGACAGGGGATTACGGGGGAGCAGTTCTTC.

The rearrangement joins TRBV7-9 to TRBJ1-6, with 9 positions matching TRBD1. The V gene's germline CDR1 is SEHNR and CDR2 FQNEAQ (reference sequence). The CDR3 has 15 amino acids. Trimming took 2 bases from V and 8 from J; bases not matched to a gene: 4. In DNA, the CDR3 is TGTGCCAGCAGCTTATTCAGGACAGGGGATTCACCCCTCCACTTT. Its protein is CASSLFRTGDSPLHF.

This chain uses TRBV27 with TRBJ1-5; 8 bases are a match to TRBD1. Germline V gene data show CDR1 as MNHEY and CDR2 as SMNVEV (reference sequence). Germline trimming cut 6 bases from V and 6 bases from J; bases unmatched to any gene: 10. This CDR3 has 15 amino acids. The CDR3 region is CASRELGQAVQPQHF. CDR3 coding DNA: TGTGCCAGCAGGGAGTTGGGACAGGCTGTTCAGCCCCAGCATTTT.

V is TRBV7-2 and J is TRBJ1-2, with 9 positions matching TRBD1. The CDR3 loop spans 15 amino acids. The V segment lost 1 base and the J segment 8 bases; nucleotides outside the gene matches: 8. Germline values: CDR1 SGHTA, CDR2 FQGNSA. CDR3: CASSLDLGQGGGYTF. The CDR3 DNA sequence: TGTGCCAGCAGCTTAGACCTGGGACAGGGAGGAGGCTACACCTTC. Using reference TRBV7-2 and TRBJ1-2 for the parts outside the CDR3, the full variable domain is GAGVSQSPSNKVTEKGKDVELRCDPISGHTALYWYRQSLGQGLEFLIYFQGNSAPDKSGLPSDRFSAERTGGSVSTLTIQRTQQEDSAVYLCASSLDLGQGGGYTFGSGTRLTVV.

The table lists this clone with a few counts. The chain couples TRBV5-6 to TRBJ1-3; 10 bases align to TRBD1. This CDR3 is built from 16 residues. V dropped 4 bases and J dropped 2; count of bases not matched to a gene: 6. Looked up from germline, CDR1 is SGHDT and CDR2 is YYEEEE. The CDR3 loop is CASSLTGQGTGNTIYF. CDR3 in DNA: TGTGCCAGCAGCCTTACGGGACAGGGGACTGGAAACACCATATATTTT.

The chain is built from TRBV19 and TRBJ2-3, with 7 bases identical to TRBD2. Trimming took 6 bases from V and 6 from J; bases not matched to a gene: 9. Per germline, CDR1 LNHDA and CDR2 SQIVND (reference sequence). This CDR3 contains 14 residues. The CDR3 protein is CASSLGLREDTQYF. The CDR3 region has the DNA TGTGCCAGTAGCCTGGGACTGCGGGAGGATACGCAGTATTTT.

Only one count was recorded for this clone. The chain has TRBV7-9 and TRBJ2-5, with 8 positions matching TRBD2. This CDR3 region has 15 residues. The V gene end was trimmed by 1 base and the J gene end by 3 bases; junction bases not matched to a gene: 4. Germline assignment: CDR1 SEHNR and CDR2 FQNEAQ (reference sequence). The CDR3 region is CASSLDPGGKETQYF. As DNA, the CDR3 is TGTGCCAGCAGCTTAGACCCGGGGGGGAAAGAGACCCAGTACTTC.

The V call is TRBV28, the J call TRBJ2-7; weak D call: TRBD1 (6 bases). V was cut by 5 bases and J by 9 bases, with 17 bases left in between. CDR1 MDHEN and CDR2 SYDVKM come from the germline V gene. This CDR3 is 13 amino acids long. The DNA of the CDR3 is TGTGCCAGCAGTCCCGCCAGGGGCTTCGGGCAGTACTTC. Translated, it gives CASSPARGFGQYF.

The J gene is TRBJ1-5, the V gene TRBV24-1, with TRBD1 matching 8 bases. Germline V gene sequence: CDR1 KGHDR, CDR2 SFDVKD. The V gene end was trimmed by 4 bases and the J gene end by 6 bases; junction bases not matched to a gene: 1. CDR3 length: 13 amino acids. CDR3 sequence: CATSEQGGQPQHF. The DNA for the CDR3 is TGTGCCACCAGTGAACAGGGGGGTCAGCCCCAGCATTTT.

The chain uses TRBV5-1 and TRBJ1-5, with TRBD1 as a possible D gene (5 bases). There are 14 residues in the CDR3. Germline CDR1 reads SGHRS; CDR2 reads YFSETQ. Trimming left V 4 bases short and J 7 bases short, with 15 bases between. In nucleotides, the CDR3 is TGCGCCAGCAGCCCCCGGGGGGGGTTGCAGCCCCAGCATTTT. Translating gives CASSPRGGLQPQHF.

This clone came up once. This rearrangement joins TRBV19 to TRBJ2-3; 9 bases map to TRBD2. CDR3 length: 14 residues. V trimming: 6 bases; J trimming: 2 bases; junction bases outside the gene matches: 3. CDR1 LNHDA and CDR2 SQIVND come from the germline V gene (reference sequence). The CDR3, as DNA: TGTGCCAGTAGCCAGCGGGGGGTCACAGATACGCAGTATTTT. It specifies CASSQRGVTDTQYF.

CDR3 coding DNA: TGTGCCAGCAGCCAACGACAGGGTTTGGGGTACACCATATATTTT. Its protein product is CASSQRQGLGYTIYF. This chain links TRBV3-1 (or the pseudogene TRBV3-2) with TRBJ1-3; the match to TRBD1 covers 7 bases. Germline values: CDR1 LGHDT, CDR2 YNNKEL (reference sequence). This CDR3 contains 15 residues. J was trimmed by 8 bases and V by 2 bases; bases with no gene match: 9.

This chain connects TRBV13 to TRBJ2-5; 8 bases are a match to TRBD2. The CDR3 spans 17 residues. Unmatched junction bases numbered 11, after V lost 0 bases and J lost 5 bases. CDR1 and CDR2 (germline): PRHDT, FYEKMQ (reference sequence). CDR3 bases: TGTGCCAGCAGCTTAGGGGCTATGAGCGGGGGACACGAGACCCAGTACTTC. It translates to CASSLGAMSGGHETQYF. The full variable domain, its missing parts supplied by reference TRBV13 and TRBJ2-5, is AAGVIQSPRHLIKEKRETATLKCYPIPRHDTVYWYQQGPGQDPQFLISFYEKMQSDKGSIPDRFSAQQFSDYHSELNMSSLELGDSALYFCASSLGAMSGGHETQYFGPGTRLLVL.

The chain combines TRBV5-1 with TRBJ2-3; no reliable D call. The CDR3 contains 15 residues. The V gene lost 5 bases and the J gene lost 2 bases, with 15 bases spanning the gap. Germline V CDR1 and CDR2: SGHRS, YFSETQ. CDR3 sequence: CASRVRVSPTDTQYF. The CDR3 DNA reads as TGCGCCAGCAGGGTACGGGTGTCGCCCACAGATACGCAGTATTTT. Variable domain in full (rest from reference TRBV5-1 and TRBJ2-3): KAGVTQTPRYLIKTRGQQVTLSCSPISGHRSVSWYQQTPGQGLQFLFEYFSETQRNKGNFPGRFSGRQFSNSRSEMNVSTLELGDSALYLCASRVRVSPTDTQYFGPGTRLTVL.